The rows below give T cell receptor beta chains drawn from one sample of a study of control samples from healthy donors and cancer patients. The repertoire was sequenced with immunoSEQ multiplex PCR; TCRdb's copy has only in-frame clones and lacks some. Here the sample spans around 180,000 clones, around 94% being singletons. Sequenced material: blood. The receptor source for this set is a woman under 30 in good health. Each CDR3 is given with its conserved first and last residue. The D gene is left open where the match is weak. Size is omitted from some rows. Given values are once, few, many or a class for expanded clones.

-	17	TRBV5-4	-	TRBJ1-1	CASSWGGPIHMNTEAFF	TGTGCCAGCAGCTGGGGGGGACCGATACACATGAACACTGAAGCTTTCTTT
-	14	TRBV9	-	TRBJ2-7	CASSSGGVGREQYF	TGTGCCAGCAGCTCCGGAGGTGTGGGTCGGGAGCAGTACTTC
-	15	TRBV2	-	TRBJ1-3	CASSTDRNSGNTIYF	TGTGCCAGCAGTACGGACAGAAACTCTGGAAACACCATATATTTT
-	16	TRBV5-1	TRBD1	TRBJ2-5	CASSLGQGAVQETQYF	TGCGCCAGCAGCTTGGGGCAGGGGGCAGTTCAAGAGACCCAGTACTTC
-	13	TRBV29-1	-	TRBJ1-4	CSAVARTNEKLFF	TGCAGCGCCGTCGCTAGGACTAATGAAAAACTGTTTTTT
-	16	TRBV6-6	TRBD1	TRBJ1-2	CASSYPRDSEGYGYTF	TGTGCCAGCAGTTACCCTCGGGACAGCGAAGGCTATGGCTACACCTTC
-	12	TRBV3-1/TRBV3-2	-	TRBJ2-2	CASSQLTGELFF	TGTGCCAGCAGCCAATTAACCGGGGAGCTGTTTTTT
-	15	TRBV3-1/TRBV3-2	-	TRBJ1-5	CASSQGVGENQPQHF	TGTGCCAGCAGCCAAGGGGTAGGGGAAAACCAGCCCCAGCATTTT
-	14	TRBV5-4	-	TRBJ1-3	CASSLDRSGNTIYF	TGTGCCAGCAGCTTGGACAGGTCTGGAAACACCATATATTTT
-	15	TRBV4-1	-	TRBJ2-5	CASSQDLYRQETQYF	TGCGCCAGCAGCCAAGATCTCTACAGACAAGAGACCCAGTACTTC
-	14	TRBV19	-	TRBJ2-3	CASTRLGGADTQYF	TGTGCCAGTACCCGGCTAGGGGGGGCAGATACGCAGTATTTT
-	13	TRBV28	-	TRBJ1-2	CASSFTTGNGYTF	TGTGCCAGCAGTTTCACAACAGGGAATGGCTACACCTTC
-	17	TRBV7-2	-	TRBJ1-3	CASSLVGFRSSGNTIYF	TGTGCCAGCAGCTTAGTGGGGTTTAGGTCCTCTGGAAACACCATATATTTT
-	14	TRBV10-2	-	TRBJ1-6	CASSGSSYNSPLHF	TGCGCCAGCTCGGGTAGCTCCTATAATTCACCCCTCCACTTT
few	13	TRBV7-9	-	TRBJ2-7	CASSLAGTYEQYF	TGTGCCAGCAGCTTAGCAGGGACCTACGAGCAGTACTTC
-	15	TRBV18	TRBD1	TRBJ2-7	CASSPPGQTSYEQYF	TGTGCCAGCTCACCACCGGGACAGACCTCCTACGAGCAGTACTTC
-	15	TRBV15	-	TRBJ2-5	CATSPPDQPQETQYF	TGTGCCACCAGCCCCCCGGACCAACCTCAAGAGACCCAGTACTTC
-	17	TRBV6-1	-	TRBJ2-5	CASSEPRLGTPTETQYF	TGTGCCAGCAGTGAGCCTCGACTAGGAACCCCTACAGAGACCCAGTACTTC
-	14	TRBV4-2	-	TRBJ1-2	CASSPLGVGYGYTF	TGTGCCAGCAGCCCCTTGGGGGTAGGCTATGGCTACACCTTC
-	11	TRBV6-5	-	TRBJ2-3	CASRASDTQYF	TGTGCCAGCAGGGCCTCGGATACGCAGTATTTT
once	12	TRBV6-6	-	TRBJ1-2	CASSPGPPLPTF	TGTGCCAGCAGCCCCGGACCGCCTCTTCCCACCTTC
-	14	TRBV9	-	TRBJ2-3	CASSVWETPDTQYF	TGTGCCAGCAGCGTGTGGGAGACCCCAGATACGCAGTATTTT
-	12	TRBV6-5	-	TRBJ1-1	CASSNQNTEAFF	TGTGCCAGCAGCAACCAAAACACTGAAGCTTTCTTT
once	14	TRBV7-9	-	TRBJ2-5	CASKSLRGKETQYF	TGTGCCAGCAAATCGTTAAGGGGGAAGGAGACCCAGTACTTC
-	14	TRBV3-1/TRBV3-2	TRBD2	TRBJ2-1	CASSHGGGYNEQFF	TGTGCCAGCAGCCATGGCGGGGGATACAATGAGCAGTTCTTC
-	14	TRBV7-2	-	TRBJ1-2	CASSPQAGSYGYTF	TGTGCCAGCAGCCCCCAGGCGGGGTCCTATGGCTACACCTTC
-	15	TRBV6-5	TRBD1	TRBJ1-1	CASSSRRTGKTEAFF	TGTGCCAGCAGTTCAAGGCGGACAGGGAAGACTGAAGCTTTCTTT
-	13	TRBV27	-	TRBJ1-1	CASSYLGNTEAFF	TGTGCCAGCAGTTACTTAGGGAACACTGAAGCTTTCTTT
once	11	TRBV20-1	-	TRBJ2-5	CSATPQETQYF	TGCAGTGCTACCCCACAGGAGACCCAGTACTTC
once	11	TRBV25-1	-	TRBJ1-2	CASSANYGYTF	TGTGCCAGCAGTGCCAACTATGGCTACACCTTC
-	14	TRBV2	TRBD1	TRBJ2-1	CASRGSTGGYEQFF	TGTGCCAGCAGGGGCTCGACAGGGGGCTATGAGCAGTTCTTC
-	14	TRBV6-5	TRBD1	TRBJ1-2	CASSRDSMSYGYTF	TGTGCCAGCAGTCGGGACAGTATGAGCTATGGCTACACCTTC
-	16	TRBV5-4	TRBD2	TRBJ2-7	CASSLVRAGGFYEQYF	TGTGCCAGCAGCTTGGTAAGGGCGGGGGGGTTCTACGAGCAGTACTTC
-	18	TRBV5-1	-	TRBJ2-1	CASSLVGGGSWVHNEQFF	TGCGCCAGCAGCTTGGTTGGGGGCGGCTCCTGGGTCCACAATGAGCAGTTCTTC
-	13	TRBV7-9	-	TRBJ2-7	CASSFKAPGEQYF	TGTGCCAGCAGCTTCAAGGCTCCTGGCGAGCAGTACTTC
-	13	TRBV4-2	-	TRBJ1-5	CASALGLNQPQHF	TGTGCCAGCGCACTGGGTCTCAATCAGCCCCAGCATTTT
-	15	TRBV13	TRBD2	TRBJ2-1	CASSPTSGGDNEQFF	TGTGCCAGCAGCCCCACTAGCGGGGGGGACAATGAGCAGTTCTTC
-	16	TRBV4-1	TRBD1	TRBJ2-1	CASSQDPTGVLGEQFF	TGCGCCAGCAGCCAAGACCCGACAGGGGTATTAGGTGAGCAGTTCTTC
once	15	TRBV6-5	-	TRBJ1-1	CASSYGNRENTEAFF	TGTGCCAGCAGTTACGGGAATCGGGAGAACACTGAAGCTTTCTTT
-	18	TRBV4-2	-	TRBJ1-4	CASSLTLLGTGTNEKLFF	TGTGCCAGCAGCCTGACTCTGCTGGGGACCGGCACTAATGAAAAACTGTTTTTT
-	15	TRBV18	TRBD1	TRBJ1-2	CASSPGTGVDYGYTF	TGTGCCAGCTCACCAGGGACAGGGGTAGACTATGGCTACACCTTC
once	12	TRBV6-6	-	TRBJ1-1	CASSLMNTEAFF	TGTGCCAGCAGTCTAATGAACACTGAAGCTTTCTTT
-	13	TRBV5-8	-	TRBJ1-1	CASSLSANTEAFF	TGTGCCAGCAGCTTGTCGGCTAACACTGAAGCTTTCTTT
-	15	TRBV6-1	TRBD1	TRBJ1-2	CASSEGSGGGSGYTF	TGTGCCAGCAGTGAAGGGTCAGGGGGAGGTAGCGGCTACACCTTC
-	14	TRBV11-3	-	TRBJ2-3	CASSFGTTTDTQYF	TGTGCCAGCAGCTTCGGGACGACCACAGATACGCAGTATTTT
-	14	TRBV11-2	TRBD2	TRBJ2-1	CASSFWTSGDEQFF	TGTGCCAGCAGCTTTTGGACTAGCGGGGATGAGCAGTTCTTC
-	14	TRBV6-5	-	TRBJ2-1	CASSRGLIYNEQFF	TGTGCCAGCAGCCGGGGACTGATCTACAATGAGCAGTTCTTC
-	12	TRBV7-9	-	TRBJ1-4	CASSLHLEKLFF	TGTGCCAGCAGTTTGCACCTTGAAAAACTGTTTTTT
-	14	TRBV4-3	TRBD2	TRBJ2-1	CASSQREREGQQFF	TGCGCCAGCAGCCAAAGGGAACGGGAGGGGCAGCAGTTCTTC